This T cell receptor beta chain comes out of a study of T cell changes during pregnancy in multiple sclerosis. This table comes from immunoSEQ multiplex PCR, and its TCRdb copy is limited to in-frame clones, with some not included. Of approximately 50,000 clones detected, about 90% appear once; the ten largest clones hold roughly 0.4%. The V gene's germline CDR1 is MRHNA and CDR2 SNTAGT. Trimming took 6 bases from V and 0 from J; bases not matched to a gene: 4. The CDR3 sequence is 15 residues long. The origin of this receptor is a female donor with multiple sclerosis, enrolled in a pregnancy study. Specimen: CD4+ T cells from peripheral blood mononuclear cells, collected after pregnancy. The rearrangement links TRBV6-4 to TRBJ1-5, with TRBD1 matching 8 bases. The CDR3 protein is CASSPDRGSNQPQHF. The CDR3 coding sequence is TGTGCCAGCAGCCCAGACAGGGGTAGCAATCAGCCCCAGCATTTT.